These 2 T cell receptor beta chains originate from one sample sequenced in a study of identical twins. TCRdb analysed the 5' RACE reads with MiXCR anew, one entry per CDR3 protein. This sample has hundreds of thousands of distinct CDR3 sequences, with roughly a quarter found just once. These records were also assigned to another study, of T cells expressing NK-cell markers.

The sample was CD4+ T cells sorted from blood. These TCRs come from a young woman in good health.

The chain links TRBV2 to TRBJ2-7; 9 bases match TRBD1. CDR1 and CDR2 from the germline V gene are SNHLY and FYNNEI. The length of the CDR3 is 15 residues. V lost 7 bases, J lost 2 bases, and 9 bases stayed unmatched. The CDR3 is CASIDIGTGTYEQYF. The DNA for the CDR3 is TGTGCCAGCATAGACATCGGGACAGGGACCTACGAGCAGTACTTC.

This clonotype was seen more than once but under ten times. J is TRBJ2-5 and V is TRBV10-3; D call uncertain. Germline loops: CDR1 ENHRY, CDR2 SYGVKD. Deletions cut 3 bases from V and 5 bases from J, with 4 bases between. The CDR3 runs 11 residues. The CDR3 spells CAISDGETQYF. The CDR3 DNA sequence: TGTGCCATCAGTGATGGGGAGACCCAGTACTTC.